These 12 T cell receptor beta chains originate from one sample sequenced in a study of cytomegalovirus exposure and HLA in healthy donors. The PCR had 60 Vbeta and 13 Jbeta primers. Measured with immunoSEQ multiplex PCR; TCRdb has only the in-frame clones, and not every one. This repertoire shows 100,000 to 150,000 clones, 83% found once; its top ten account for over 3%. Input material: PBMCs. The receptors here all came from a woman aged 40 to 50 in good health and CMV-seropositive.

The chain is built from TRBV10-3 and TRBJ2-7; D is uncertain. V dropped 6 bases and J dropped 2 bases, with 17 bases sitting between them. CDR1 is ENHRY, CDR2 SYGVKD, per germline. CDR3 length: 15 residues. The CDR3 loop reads CAISDFTTEAYEQYF. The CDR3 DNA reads TGTGCCATCAGCGACTTTACCACCGAAGCCTACGAGCAGTACTTC.

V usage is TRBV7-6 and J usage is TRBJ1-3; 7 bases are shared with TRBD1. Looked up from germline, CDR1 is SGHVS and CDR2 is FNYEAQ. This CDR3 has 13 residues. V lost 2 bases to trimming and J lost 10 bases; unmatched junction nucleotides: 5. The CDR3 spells CASSLTTGDTIYF. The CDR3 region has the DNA TGTGCCAGCAGCTTAACCACAGGGGATACCATATATTTT.

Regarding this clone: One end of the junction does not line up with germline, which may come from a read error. For the CDR3, the DNA is TGCGCATGGACTTTAGGAAACACCATATATTTT. It is translated as CAWTLGNTIYF. The J gene is TRBJ1-3, the V gene TRBV30; no reliable D call. Germline V lookup: CDR1 GTSNPN, CDR2 SVGIG (reference sequence). The CDR3 length is 11 residues.

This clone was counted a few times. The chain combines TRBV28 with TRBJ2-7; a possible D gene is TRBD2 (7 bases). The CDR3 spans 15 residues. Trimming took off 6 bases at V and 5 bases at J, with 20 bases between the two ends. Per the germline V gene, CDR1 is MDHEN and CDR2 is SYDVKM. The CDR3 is CASRSPRGGAHEQYF. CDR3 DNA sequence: TGTGCCAGCAGGTCCCCCAGGGGAGGGGCCCACGAGCAGTACTTC.

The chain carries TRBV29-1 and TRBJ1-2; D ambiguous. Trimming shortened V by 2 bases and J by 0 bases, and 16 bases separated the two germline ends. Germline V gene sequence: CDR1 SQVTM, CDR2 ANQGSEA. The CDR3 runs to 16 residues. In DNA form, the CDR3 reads TGCAGCGTTGAAAGCACAGCCACGATAGCTAACTATGGCTACACCTTC. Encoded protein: CSVESTATIANYGYTF.

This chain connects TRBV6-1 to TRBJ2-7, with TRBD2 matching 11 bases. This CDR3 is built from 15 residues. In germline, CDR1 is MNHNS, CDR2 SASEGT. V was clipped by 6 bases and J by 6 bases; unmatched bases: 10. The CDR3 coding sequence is TGTGCCAGCAGCGTTAGCGGGAGGGTCCCTCTCGAGCAGTACTTC. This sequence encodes CASSVSGRVPLEQYF.

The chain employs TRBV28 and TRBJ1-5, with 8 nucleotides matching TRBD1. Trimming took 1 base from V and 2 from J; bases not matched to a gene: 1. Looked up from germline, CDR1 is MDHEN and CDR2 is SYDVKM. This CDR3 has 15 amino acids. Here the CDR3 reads CASSLSGQGNQPQHF. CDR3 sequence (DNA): TGTGCCAGCAGTTTATCGGGACAGGGCAATCAGCCCCAGCATTTT.

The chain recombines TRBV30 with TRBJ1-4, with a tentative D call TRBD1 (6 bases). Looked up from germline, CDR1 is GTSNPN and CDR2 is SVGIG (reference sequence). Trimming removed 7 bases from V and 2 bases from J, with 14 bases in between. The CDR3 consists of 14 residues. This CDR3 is CASWWGGTNEKLFF. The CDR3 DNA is TGTGCCTCCTGGTGGGGGGGCACTAATGAAAAACTGTTTTTT.

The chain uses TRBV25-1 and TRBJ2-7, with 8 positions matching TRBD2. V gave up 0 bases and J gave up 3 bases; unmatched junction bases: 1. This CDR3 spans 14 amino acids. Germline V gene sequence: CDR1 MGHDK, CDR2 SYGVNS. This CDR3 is CASSEYSGIYEQYF. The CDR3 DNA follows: TGTGCCAGCAGTGAATATAGCGGGATCTACGAGCAGTACTTC.

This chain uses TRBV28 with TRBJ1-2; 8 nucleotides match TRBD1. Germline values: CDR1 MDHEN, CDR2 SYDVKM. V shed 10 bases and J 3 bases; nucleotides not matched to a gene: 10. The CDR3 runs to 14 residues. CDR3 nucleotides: TGTGCCACCACTAGACAGGGGAGTTACTATGGCTACACCTTC. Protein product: CATTRQGSYYGYTF.

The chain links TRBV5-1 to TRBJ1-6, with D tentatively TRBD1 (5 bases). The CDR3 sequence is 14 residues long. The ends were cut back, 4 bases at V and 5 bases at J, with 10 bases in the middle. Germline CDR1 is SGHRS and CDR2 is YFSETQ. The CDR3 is CASSLDSNNSPLHF. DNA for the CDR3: TGCGCCAGCAGCCTCGACAGCAATAATTCACCCCTCCACTTT.

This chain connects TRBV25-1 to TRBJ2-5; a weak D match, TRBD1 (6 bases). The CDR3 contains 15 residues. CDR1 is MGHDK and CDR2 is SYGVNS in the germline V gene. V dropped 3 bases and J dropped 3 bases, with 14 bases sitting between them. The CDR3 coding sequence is TGTGCCAGCAGTGATCGATGGGCAGGGGAAGAGACCCAGTACTTC. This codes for CASSDRWAGEETQYF.